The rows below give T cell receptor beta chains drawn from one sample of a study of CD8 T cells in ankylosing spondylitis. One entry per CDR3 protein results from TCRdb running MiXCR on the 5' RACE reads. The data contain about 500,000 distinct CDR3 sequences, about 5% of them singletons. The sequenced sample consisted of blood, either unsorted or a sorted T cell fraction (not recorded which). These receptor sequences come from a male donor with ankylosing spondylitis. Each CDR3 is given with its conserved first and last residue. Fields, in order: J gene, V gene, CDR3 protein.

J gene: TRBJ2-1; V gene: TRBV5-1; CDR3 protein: CASSGSGSLYNEQFF
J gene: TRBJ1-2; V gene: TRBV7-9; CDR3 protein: CASTGTIGGYTF
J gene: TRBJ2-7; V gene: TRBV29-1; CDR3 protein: CSVHRVAYEQYF
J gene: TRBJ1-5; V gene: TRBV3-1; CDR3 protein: CASSQLSNQPQHF
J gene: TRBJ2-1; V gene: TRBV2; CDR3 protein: CASKGPGRSDNEQFF
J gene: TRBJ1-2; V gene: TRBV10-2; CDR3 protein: CASSEARGLSYTF
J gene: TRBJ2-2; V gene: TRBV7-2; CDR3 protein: CASSLSAGQTGELFF
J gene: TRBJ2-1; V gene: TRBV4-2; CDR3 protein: CASSPQGLAGVYGSYNEQFF
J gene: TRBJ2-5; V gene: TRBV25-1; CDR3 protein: CASSDVAEETQYF
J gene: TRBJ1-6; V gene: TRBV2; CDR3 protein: CASSPLGPIYNSPLHF
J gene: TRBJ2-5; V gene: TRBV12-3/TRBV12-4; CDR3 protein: CASRPGTGGQETQYF
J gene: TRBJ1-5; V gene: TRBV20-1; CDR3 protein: CSAYDLDSNQPQHF
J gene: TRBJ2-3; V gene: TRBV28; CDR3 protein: CASSLPHTQYF
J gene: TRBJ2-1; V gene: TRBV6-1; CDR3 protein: CASSTGGPGEQFF
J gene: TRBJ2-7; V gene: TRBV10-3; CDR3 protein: CAISETAWGEQYF
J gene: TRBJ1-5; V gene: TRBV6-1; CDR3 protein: CASSPGAYSNQPQHF
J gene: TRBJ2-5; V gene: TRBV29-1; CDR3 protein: CNIGGGRFGTQYF
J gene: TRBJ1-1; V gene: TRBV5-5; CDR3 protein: CASNAGSTNTEAFF
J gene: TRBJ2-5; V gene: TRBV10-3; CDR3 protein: CAISESSPETQYF
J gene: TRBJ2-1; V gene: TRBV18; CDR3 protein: CASSPPSRTDYNEQFF